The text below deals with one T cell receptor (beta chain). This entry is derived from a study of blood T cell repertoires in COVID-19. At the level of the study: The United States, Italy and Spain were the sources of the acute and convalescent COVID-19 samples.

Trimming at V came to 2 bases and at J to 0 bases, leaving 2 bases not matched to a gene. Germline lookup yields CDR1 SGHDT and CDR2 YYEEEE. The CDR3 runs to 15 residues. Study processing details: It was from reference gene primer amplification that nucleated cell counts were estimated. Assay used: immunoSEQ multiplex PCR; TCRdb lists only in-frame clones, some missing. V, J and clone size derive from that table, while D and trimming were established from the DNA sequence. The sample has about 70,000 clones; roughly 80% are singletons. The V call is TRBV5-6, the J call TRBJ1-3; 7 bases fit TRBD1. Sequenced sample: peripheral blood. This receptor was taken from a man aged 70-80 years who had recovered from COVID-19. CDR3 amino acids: CASSFRDSSGNTIYF. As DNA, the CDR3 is TGTGCCAGCAGCTTCCGGGACAGCTCTGGAAACACCATATATTTT. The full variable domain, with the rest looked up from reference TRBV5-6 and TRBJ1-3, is DAGVTQSPTHLIKTRGQQVTLRCSPKSGHDTVSWYQQALGQGPQFIFQYYEEEERQRGNFPDRFSGHQFPNYSSELNVNALLLGDSALYLCASSFRDSSGNTIYFGEGSWLTVV.